These 14 T cell receptor beta chains share one sample of origin, sequenced in a study of PD-1 blockade in classical Hodgkin lymphoma. Brentuximab vedotin exposure varied, and every patient relapsed after autologous stem cell transplantation. Profiling relied on immunoSEQ multiplex PCR, and the TCRdb table lists in-frame clones only, not all of them. The sample has fewer than 90,000 clones, just over 90% seen once; the top ten hold about 7.8%. The sequenced sample was peripheral blood mononuclear cells (PBMCs), obtained at baseline. The receptors shown here come from a human donor with classical Hodgkin lymphoma.

The chain combines TRBV6-5 with TRBJ2-2; D uncertain. The V end was cut by 5 bases, the J end by 7 bases, with 8 bases between. Germline CDR1 and CDR2: MNHEY and SVGAGI. The CDR3 loop spans 12 amino acids. CDR3 loop: CASSLPGGELFF. The DNA for the CDR3 is TGTGCCAGCAGTCTCCCCGGCGGGGAGCTGTTTTTT.

This chain links TRBV19 with TRBJ2-1; 11 bases are shared with TRBD2. V was pared by 6 bases and J by 7 bases, with 8 bases of the junction left unmatched. The CDR3 has 15 residues. Germline values: CDR1 LNHDA, CDR2 SQIVND (reference sequence). The CDR3 coding sequence is TGTGCCAGTAGCTTAGAACGGACTAGCGGGAATGAGCAGTTCTTC. Amino acids: CASSLERTSGNEQFF.

This sequence joins TRBV23-1 and TRBJ2-3, with 8 bases matching TRBD2. TRBV23-1 qualifies as an ORF whose function is uncertain. V trimming: 2 bases; J trimming: 6 bases; junction bases outside the gene matches: 13. The CDR3 runs 17 residues. CDR3 region: CASSQEGCGGQEDTQYF. DNA of the CDR3: TGCGCCAGCAGTCAAGAGGGCTGCGGGGGGCAGGAGGATACGCAGTATTTT.

This clone was seen once. The CDR3 DNA is TGTGCCAGCAGTTGGACCCCGGGGACCTCCTTCACAGATACGCAGTATTTT. Translation: CASSWTPGTSFTDTQYF. The V and J genes are TRBV27 and TRBJ2-3; tentatively, D is TRBD1 or TRBD2 (5 bases each). The V and J ends lost 4 bases and 2 bases respectively, with 19 bases between them. This CDR3 spans 17 amino acids. Germline V gene lookup returns CDR1 MNHEY and CDR2 SMNVEV (reference sequence).

The J gene is TRBJ2-1, the V gene TRBV19; no clear D. The V end lost 4 bases, the J end lost 0 bases, and 10 bases lay between the germline ends. The length of the CDR3 is 15 residues. The V gene's germline CDR1 is LNHDA and CDR2 SQIVND (reference sequence). CDR3 loop: CASSTQKSSYNEQFF. CDR3 nucleotides: TGTGCCAGTAGTACCCAAAAAAGCTCCTACAATGAGCAGTTCTTC.

V usage is TRBV7-9 and J usage is TRBJ1-2; D not resolved. Deletions cut 2 bases from V and 4 bases from J, with 17 bases between. CDR3 length: 16 amino acids. The germline gives CDR1 SEHNR, CDR2 FQNEAQ (reference sequence). In DNA, the CDR3 is TGTGCCAGCAGCTTAACGTTAGAAGGATATCGCTATGGCTACACCTTC. Its protein product is CASSLTLEGYRYGYTF.

The V call is TRBV28, the J call TRBJ1-3, with D tentatively TRBD1 (6 bases). This CDR3 has 14 residues. CDR1 MDHEN and CDR2 SYDVKM come from the germline V gene. V was pared by 7 bases and J by 2 bases, with 12 bases between. In DNA, the CDR3 is TGTGCCAGCAACCCACAGGGTACTGGAAACACCATATATTTT. Translating gives CASNPQGTGNTIYF.

The chain is built from TRBV23-1 and TRBJ1-2, with D possibly being TRBD1 (5 bases). TRBV23-1 qualifies as an ORF whose function is uncertain. V lost 6 bases, J lost 5 bases, and 22 bases lay in between. This CDR3 is 16 amino acids long. The CDR3, as DNA: TGCGCCAGCAGCGCCCCCTTAGGGCCTTGGGGGTATGGCTACACCTTC. It specifies CASSAPLGPWGYGYTF.

The chain couples TRBV6-5 to TRBJ2-1; a weak D match, TRBD1 (6 bases). Deletions cut 1 base from V and 9 bases from J, with 10 bases between. The length of the CDR3 is 13 residues. Germline V gives CDR1 MNHEY, CDR2 SVGAGI. The CDR3 nucleotides read TGTGCCAGCAGTTACTGGCAGGGGACTGAGCAGTTCTTC. Amino acid sequence: CASSYWQGTEQFF.

The CDR3, as DNA: TGCGCCAGCAGCTTGGTAGGGACAGGGAAAGAGACCCAGTACTTC. Protein product: CASSLVGTGKETQYF. The chain carries TRBV5-1 and TRBJ2-5, with 9 nucleotides matching TRBD1. The length of the CDR3 is 15 residues. J was trimmed by 3 bases and V by 0 bases; bases with no gene match: 3. Looked up from germline, CDR1 is SGHRS and CDR2 is YFSETQ.

The chain employs TRBV6-6 and TRBJ2-6; D perhaps matches TRBD1 (6 bases). Trimming cost V 6 bases and J 0 bases, with 12 bases left between them. The CDR3 consists of 16 residues. Germline values: CDR1 MNHNY, CDR2 SVGAGI (reference sequence). The CDR3 region is CASRNRVLSGANVLTF. Here the CDR3 DNA reads TGTGCCAGCAGAAACAGGGTCCTCTCTGGGGCCAACGTCCTGACTTTC.

This sequence joins TRBV7-3 and TRBJ1-1, with a weak D call TRBD1 (5 bases). V lost 6 bases and J 4 bases, leaving 12 bases between the germline ends. Per germline, CDR1 SGHTA and CDR2 FQGTGA. The CDR3 length is 13 residues. The CDR3 bases are TGTGCCAGCAGATTGGACAAAGGCACTGAAGCTTTCTTT. It translates to CASRLDKGTEAFF.

V is TRBV9 and J is TRBJ2-3, with TRBD2 identical over 8 bases. Germline V gene lookup returns CDR1 SGDLS and CDR2 YYNGEE. The CDR3 extends over 16 amino acids. V trimming: 0 bases; J trimming: 4 bases; junction bases outside the gene matches: 7. DNA for the CDR3: TGTGCCAGCAGCGTAGCTCAAGCGGGAGTTGCAGATACGCAGTATTTT. Amino acid sequence: CASSVAQAGVADTQYF.

The genes are TRBV10-2 and TRBJ2-1; 12 nucleotides align to TRBD1. With 5 bases clipped from V and 8 bases from J, the junction kept 4 bases outside the gene matches. This CDR3 has 14 residues. Germline V gene sequence: CDR1 WSHSY, CDR2 SAAADI. The CDR3 DNA sequence: TGCGCCAGCAGTATGGGACAGGGGGCGCATGAGCAGTTCTTC. This codes for CASSMGQGAHEQFF.